This TCR beta chain emerged from a study of high-grade serous ovarian cancer treatment subgroups. For the study at large: Each sample yielded on average approximately 7,500 unique TCR beta rearrangements from 13,000 or so reads.

Study observations and caveats: Same-patient tumor repertoires overlapped at roughly 0.1 to 0.85; different patients barely overlapped. Without spatial data, bulk sequencing limits insight into HGSC tumor diversity.

Of note for this clone: Antigen unknown.

Tumor tissue was taken before any definitive surgery or chemotherapy was given. Germline lookup yields CDR1 SQVTM and CDR2 ANQGSEA. This CDR3 has 15 amino acids. Between the trimmed V and J ends, which lost 1 base and 4 bases, there was a span of 13 bases. Measured with immunoSEQ multiplex PCR; TCRdb has only the in-frame clones, and not every one. The sample lists roughly 8,000 clones; 72% were seen once. The chain joins TRBV29-1 to TRBJ1-4; D is unresolved. The TCR originated in a human donor with high-grade serous ovarian cancer. The sample taken for sequencing was tumor tissue. CDR3 DNA sequence: TGCAGCGTTGAAGCCAGTGGACGGAGTAATGAAAAACTGTTTTTT. This translates into CSVEASGRSNEKLFF.